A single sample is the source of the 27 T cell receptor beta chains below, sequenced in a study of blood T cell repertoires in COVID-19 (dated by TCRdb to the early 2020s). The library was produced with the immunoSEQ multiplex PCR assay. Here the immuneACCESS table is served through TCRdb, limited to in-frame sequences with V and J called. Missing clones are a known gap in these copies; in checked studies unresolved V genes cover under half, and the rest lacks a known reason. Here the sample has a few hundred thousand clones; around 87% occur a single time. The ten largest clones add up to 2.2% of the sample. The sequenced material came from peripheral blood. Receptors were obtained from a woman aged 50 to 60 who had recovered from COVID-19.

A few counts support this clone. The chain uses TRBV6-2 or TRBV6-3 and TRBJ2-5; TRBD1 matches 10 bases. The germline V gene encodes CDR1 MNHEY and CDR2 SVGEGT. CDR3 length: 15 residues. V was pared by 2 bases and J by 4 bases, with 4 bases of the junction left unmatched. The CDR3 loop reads CASSYPTGGLETQYF. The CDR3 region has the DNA TGTGCCAGCAGTTACCCGACAGGGGGCTTAGAGACCCAGTACTTC.

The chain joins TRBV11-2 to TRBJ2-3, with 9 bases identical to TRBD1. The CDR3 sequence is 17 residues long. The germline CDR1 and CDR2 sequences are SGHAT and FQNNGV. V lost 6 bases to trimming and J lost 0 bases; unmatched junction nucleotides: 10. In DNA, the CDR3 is TGTGCCAGCAGATATCGAACAGGGGGCGTTAGCACAGATACGCAGTATTTT. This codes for CASRYRTGGVSTDTQYF.

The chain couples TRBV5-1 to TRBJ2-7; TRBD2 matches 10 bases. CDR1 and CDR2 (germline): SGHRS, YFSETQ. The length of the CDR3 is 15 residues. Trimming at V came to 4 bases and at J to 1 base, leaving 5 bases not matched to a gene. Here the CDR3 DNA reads TGCGCCAGCAGCCAAGCGGGAGGGGCTTCCTACGAGCAGTACTTC. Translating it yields CASSQAGGASYEQYF.

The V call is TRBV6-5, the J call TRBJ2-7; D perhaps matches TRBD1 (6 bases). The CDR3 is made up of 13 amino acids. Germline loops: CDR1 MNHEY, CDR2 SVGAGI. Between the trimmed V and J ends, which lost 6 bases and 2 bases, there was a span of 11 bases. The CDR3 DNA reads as TGTGCCAGCAGGCAGACAGGAGCCTACGAGCAGTACTTC. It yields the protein CASRQTGAYEQYF.

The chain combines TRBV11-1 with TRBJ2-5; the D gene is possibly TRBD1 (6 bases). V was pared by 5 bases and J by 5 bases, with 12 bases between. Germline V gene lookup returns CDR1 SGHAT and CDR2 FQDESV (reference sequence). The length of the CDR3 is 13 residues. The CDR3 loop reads CASSLQGRETQYF. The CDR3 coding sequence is TGTGCCAGCAGCCTACAGGGCCGGGAGACCCAGTACTTC.

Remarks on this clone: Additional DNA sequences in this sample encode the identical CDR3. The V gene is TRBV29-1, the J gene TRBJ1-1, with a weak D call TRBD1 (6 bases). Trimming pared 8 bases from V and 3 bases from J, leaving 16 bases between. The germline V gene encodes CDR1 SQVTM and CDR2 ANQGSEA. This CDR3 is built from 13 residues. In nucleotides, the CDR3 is TGCAGCACCCTTCAGGGGTCGGACACTGAAGCTTTCTTT. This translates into CSTLQGSDTEAFF.

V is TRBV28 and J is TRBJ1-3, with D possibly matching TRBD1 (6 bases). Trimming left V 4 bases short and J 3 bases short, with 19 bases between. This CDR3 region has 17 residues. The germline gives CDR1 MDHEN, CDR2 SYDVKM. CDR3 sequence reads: CASSSSLGGAFGNTIYF. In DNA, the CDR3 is TGTGCCAGCAGTTCGTCCCTTGGGGGGGCTTTTGGAAACACCATATATTTT.

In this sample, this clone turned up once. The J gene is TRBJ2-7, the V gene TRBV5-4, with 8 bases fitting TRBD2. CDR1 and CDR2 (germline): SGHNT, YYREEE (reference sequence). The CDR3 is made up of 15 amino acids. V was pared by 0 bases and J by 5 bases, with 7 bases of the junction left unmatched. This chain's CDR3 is CASSLAGGPLDEQYF. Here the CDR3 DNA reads TGTGCCAGCAGCTTGGCGGGAGGGCCTTTAGACGAGCAGTACTTC.

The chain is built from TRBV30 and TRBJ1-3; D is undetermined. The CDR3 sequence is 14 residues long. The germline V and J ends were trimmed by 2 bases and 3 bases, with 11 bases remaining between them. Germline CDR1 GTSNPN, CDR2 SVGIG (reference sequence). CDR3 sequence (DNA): TGTGCCTGGAGTCCAACAAGTCGTGGAAACACCATATATTTT. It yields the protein CAWSPTSRGNTIYF.

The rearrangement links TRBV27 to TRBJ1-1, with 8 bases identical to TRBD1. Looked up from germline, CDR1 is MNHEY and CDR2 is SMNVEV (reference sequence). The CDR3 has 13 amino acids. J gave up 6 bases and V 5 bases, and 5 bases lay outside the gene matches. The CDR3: CASSPRQGPEAFF. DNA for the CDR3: TGTGCCAGCAGTCCACGACAGGGGCCTGAAGCTTTCTTT.

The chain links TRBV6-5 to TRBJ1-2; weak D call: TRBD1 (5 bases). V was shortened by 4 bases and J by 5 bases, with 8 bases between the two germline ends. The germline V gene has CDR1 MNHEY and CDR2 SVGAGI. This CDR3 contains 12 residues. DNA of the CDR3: TGTGCCAGCAGTTCCCCAGGGTATGGCTACACCTTC. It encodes CASSSPGYGYTF.

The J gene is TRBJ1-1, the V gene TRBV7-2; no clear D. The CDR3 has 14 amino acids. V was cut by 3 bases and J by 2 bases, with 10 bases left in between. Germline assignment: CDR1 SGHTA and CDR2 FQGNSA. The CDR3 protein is CASSLGGFNTEAFF. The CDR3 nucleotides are TGTGCCAGCAGCTTGGGCGGGTTTAACACTGAAGCTTTCTTT.

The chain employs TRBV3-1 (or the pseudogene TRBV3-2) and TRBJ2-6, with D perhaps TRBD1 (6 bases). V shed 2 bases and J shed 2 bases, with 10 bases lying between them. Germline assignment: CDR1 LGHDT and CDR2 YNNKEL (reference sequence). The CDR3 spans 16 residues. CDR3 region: CASSQPGAPGANVLTF. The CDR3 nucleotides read TGTGCCAGCAGCCAACCAGGGGCCCCTGGGGCCAACGTCCTGACTTTC.

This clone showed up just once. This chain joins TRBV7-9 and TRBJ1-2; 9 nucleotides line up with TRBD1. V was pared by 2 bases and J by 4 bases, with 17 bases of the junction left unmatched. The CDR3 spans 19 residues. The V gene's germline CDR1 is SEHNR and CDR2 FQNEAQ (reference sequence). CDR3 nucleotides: TGTGCCAGCAGCTTAATCCCTCCCGGGACAGGGTTGATGGTCTATGGCTACACCTTC. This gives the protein CASSLIPPGTGLMVYGYTF.

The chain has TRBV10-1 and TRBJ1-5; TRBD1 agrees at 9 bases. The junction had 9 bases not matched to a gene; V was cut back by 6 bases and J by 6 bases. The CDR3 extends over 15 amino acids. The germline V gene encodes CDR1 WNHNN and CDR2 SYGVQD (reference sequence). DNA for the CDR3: TGCGCCAGCAGGGGGGACAGGGCTCTACGTCAGCCCCAGCATTTT. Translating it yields CASRGDRALRQPQHF.

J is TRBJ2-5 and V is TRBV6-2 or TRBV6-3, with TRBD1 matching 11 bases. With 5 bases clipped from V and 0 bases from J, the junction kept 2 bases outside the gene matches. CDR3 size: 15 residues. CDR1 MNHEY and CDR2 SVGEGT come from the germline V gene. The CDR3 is CASSPGQGDQETQYF. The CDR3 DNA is TGTGCCAGCAGTCCGGGACAGGGGGACCAAGAGACCCAGTACTTC.

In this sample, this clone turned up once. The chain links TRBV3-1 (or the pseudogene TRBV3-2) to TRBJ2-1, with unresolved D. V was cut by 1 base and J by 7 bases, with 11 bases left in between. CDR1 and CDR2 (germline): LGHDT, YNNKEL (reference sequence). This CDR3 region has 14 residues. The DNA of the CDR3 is TGTGCCAGCAGCCAAGGTCATGCAGGTAATGAGCAGTTCTTC. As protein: CASSQGHAGNEQFF.

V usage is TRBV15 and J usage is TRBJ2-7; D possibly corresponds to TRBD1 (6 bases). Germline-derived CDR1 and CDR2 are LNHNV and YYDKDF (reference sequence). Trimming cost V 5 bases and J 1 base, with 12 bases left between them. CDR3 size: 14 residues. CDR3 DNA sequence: TGTGCCACCAGCTTCGGGACACCATCCTACGAGCAGTACTTC. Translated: CATSFGTPSYEQYF.

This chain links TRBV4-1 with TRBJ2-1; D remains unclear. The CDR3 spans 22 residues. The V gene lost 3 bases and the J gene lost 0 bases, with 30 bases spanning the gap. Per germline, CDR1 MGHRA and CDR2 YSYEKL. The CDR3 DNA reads TGCGCCAGCAGCCACCCGGGTGAGCGCGTACAAATTCATACCAGCTCCTACAATGAGCAGTTCTTC. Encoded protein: CASSHPGERVQIHTSSYNEQFF.

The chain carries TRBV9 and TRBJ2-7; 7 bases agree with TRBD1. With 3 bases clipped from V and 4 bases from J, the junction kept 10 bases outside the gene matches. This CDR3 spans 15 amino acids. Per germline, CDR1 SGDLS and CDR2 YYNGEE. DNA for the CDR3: TGTGCCAGCAGCGAGGGAACAGGGGCGGAGTACGAGCAGTACTTC. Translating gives CASSEGTGAEYEQYF.

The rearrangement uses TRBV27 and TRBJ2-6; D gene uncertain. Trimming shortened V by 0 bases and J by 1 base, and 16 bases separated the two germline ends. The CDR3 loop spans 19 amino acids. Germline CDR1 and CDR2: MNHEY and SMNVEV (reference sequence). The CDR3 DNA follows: TGTGCCAGCAGTTTATCGTTTATTAGTTCGGGTTCTGGGGCCAACGTCCTGACTTTC. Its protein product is CASSLSFISSGSGANVLTF.

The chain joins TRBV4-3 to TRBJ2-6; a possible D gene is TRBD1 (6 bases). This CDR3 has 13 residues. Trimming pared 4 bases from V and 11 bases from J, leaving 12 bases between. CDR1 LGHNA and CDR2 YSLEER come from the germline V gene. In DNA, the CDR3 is TGCGCCAGCAGCCCCCTGGCAGGGGACGTCCTGACTTTC. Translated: CASSPLAGDVLTF.

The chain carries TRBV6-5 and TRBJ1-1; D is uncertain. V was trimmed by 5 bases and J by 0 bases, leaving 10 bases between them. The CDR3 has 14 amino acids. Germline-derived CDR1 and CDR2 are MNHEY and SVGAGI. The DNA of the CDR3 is TGTGCCAGCAGTAAAAGTACAATGAACACTGAAGCTTTCTTT. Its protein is CASSKSTMNTEAFF.

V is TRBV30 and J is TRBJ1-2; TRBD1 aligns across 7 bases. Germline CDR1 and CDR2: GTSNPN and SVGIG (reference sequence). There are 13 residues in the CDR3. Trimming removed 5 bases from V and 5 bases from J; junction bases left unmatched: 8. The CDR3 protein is CAWSGQYTYGYTF. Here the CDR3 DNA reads TGTGCCTGGTCGGGACAGTATACTTATGGCTACACCTTC.

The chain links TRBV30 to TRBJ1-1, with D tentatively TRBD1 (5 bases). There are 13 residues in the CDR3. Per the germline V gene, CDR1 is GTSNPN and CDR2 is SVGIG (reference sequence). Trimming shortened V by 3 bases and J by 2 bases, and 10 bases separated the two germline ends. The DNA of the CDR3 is TGTGCCTGGAGCCGGGGGGTAAACACTGAAGCTTTCTTT. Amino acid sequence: CAWSRGVNTEAFF. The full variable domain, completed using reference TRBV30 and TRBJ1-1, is SQTIHQWPATLVQPVGSPLSLECTVEGTSNPNLYWYRQAAGRGLQLLFYSVGIGQISSEVPQNLSASRPQDRQFILSSKKLLLSDSGFYLCAWSRGVNTEAFFGQGTRLTVV.

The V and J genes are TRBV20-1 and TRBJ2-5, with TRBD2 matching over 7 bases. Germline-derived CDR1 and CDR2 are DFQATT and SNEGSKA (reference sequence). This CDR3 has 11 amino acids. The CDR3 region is CSGEGQETQYF. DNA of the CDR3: TGCAGCGGGGAGGGCCAAGAGACCCAGTACTTC.

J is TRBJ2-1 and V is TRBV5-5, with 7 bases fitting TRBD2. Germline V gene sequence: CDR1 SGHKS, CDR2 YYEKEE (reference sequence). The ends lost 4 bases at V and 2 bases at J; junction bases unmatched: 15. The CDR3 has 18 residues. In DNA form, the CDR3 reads TGTGCCAGCAGCCCCCGAATCCCCGGGGGGATAGCCTACAATGAGCAGTTCTTC. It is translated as CASSPRIPGGIAYNEQFF.